This T cell receptor (beta chain) was observed in a study of T-cell reconstitution after alpha-beta-depleted transplantation in children. For TCRbeta, the library was prepared with unique molecular identifiers. TCRdb re-called the PCR reads with MiXCR, one entry per CDR3 protein. Of 600,000 to 700,000 distinct CDR3 sequences in the sample, around 13% were seen once. With respect to this clonotype: Relative to the germline gene, one junction end is altered; a read error may explain this.

The CDR3 contains 14 residues. J is TRBJ2-1 and V is TRBV12-3 or TRBV12-4; 9 nucleotides line up with TRBD1. The sequence was obtained from a girl aged 2 to 9 with congenital amegakaryocytic thrombocytopenia, due to receive a stem cell transplant. The material sequenced was PBMCs, taken before TCRalphabeta/CD19-depleted stem cell transplant. The DNA for the CDR3 is TGTGCCAACAGTTTAGTGGGGACAGGGAATGAGCAGTTCTTC. Amino acids: CANSLVGTGNEQFF.